This TCR beta chain was found in a study of CD8 T cells in Susac syndrome. RNA was extracted with the RNeasy kit, and a quantity of about 0.45 to 1 ug was reverse transcribed using random hexamers. TCRdb re-derived calls from the immunoSEQ multiplex PCR reads in MiXCR, one entry per CDR3 protein. This sample has approximately 87,000 distinct CDR3 sequences, with 95% to 96% found just once. Trimming cost V 5 bases and J 4 bases, with 13 bases left between them. The CDR3 is 14 amino acids. Germline V CDR1 and CDR2: PRHDT, FYEKMQ (reference sequence). The V and J genes are TRBV13 and TRBJ2-3; D tentatively reads TRBD1 or TRBD2 (6 bases each). The source of this sequence is a human donor with Susac syndrome. Sequencing was performed on CD8+ T cells from PBMCs. CDR3 sequence (DNA): TGTGCCAGCAGCCTTGGGGGGCGTTCAGATACGCAGTATTTT. Translated, it gives CASSLGGRSDTQYF.